These 5 T cell receptor beta chains originate from one sample sequenced in a study of blood T cell repertoires in COVID-19. Sequencing used immunoSEQ multiplex PCR; TCRdb keeps in-frame clones, though not all of them. The sample yields 60,000 or so clones, about four fifths seen once. What was sequenced was peripheral blood. All receptors come from a human donor in a cohort sampled during active COVID-19.

V usage is TRBV4-1 and J usage is TRBJ1-5, with 7 bases lining up with TRBD1. There are 15 residues in the CDR3. V lost 0 bases and J lost 2; bases outside the gene matches: 1. Germline V gene sequence: CDR1 MGHRA, CDR2 YSYEKL. The CDR3 DNA reads as TGCGCCAGCAGCCAAGAAGGGACAGGCAATCAGCCCCAGCATTTT. Its translation is CASSQEGTGNQPQHF.

The rearrangement joins TRBV10-3 to TRBJ2-7, with D possibly matching TRBD1 (5 bases). Trimming left V 3 bases short and J 3 bases short, with 12 bases between. The germline V gene has CDR1 ENHRY and CDR2 SYGVKD. CDR3 length equals 14 residues. The CDR3: CAISDGLTGYEQYF. CDR3 nucleotides: TGTGCCATCAGTGACGGGTTAACAGGCTACGAGCAGTACTTC.

The genes are TRBV5-1 and TRBJ2-1; the match to TRBD2 covers 12 bases. The trim removed 4 bases at V and 0 bases at J, leaving 11 bases unmatched. This CDR3 region has 19 residues. Per germline, CDR1 SGHRS and CDR2 YFSETQ. The CDR3 nucleotides are TGCGCCAGCAGCCCGACTAGCGGGGGTCAAAGGGGCTCCTACAATGAGCAGTTCTTC. Translating it yields CASSPTSGGQRGSYNEQFF.

This clone was observed many times. This rearrangement joins TRBV27 to TRBJ2-2; 16 bases are shared with TRBD2. CDR3 length: 17 amino acids. Germline V gene lookup returns CDR1 MNHEY and CDR2 SMNVEV (reference sequence). The ends lost 5 bases at V and 4 bases at J; junction bases unmatched: 4. The CDR3 bases are TGTGCCAGCAGTGGGACTAGCGGGAGGGCCGGCACCGGGGAGCTGTTTTTT. Its translation is CASSGTSGRAGTGELFF.

This clone was seen only a few times. The gene calls are TRBV28 and TRBJ1-6; D ambiguous. CDR1 and CDR2 from the germline V gene are MDHEN and SYDVKM. Trimming pared 8 bases from V and 0 bases from J, leaving 5 bases between. The CDR3 covers 13 residues. The CDR3 DNA sequence: TGTGCCAGCCTGAGCTCCTATAATTCACCCCTCCACTTT. Protein: CASLSSYNSPLHF.